This T cell receptor beta chain comes out of a study of early T cells in non-severe SARS-CoV-2 infection. This clonotype was seen more than once but under ten times. MiXCR, applied by TCRdb to the 5' RACE reads, yields one record per CDR3 protein. Of around 50,000 distinct CDR3 sequences listed, 9.1% are singletons. Sequenced sample: whole blood. This clonotype originated in an adult who was a healthcare worker with PCR-confirmed SARS-CoV-2 infection or an uninfected control (not recorded which).

The CDR3 here is CASSLLAGVKDTQYF. The CDR3 DNA reads TGTGCCAGCAGTTTGCTAGCGGGAGTTAAAGATACGCAGTATTTT. The chain recombines TRBV6-2 or TRBV6-3 with TRBJ2-3; 10 bases match TRBD2. V lost 4 bases and J lost 5; bases outside the gene matches: 6. The CDR3 is made up of 15 amino acids. Germline V lookup: CDR1 MNHEY, CDR2 SVGEGT.